This T cell receptor beta chain was retrieved from a study of blood T cells in healthy people across ages. A second 7 to 11 cycle PCR used barcoded and J-beta primers. MiXCR, run by TCRdb on the 5' RACE reads, gives a single entry per CDR3 protein. The sample includes 700,000 to 850,000 distinct CDR3 sequences, around half of them seen just once. Material for sequencing was blood. The origin of this receptor is an older man in good health.

The CDR3 DNA sequence: TGTGCCAGCAGCCAGTCCCTAGCGGGAGGAAGGAGATACGCGTATTTT. The encoded protein is CASSQSLAGGRRYAYF. The V and J genes are TRBV3-1 and TRBJ2-3; 11 bases map to TRBD2. Germline CDR1 and CDR2: LGHDT and YNNKEL (reference sequence). The ends lost 3 bases at V and 14 bases at J; junction bases unmatched: 16. This CDR3 has 16 residues.